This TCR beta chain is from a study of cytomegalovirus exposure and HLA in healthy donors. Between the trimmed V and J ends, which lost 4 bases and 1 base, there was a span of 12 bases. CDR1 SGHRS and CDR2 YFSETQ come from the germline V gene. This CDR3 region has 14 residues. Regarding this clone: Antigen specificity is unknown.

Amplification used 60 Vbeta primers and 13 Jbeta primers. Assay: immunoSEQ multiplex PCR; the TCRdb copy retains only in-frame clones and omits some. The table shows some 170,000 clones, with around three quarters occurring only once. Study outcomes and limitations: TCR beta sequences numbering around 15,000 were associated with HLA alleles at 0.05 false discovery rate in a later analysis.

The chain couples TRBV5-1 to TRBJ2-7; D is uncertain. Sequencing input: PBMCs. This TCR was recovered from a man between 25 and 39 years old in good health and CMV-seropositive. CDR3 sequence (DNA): TGCGCCAGCAGCGGGCCCACAGAATCCTACGAGCAGTACTTC. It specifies CASSGPTESYEQYF.